This TCR beta chain was retrieved from a study of T cell responses to AZD1222 COVID-19 vaccine. Findings and limits, study-wide: Reportedly, nearly half the spike-specific TCRs target unmutated variant regions. Baseline serostatus was positive in only a handful of AZD1222 recipients. The span of vaccine-associated CD4 TCRs extended across spike, with dominance at 160-218 and 743-854. The donor group comprised mostly white British people and more females; the analysis possibly underestimated clonal diversity.

The J segment lost 8 bases and the V segment lost 4 bases, leaving 4 bases of the junction unmatched. CDR1 is MNHEY and CDR2 is SVGEGT in the germline V gene. The CDR3 is 15 residues long. For this clone: Its antigen is still unknown.

The data were produced by immunoSEQ multiplex PCR, yet TCRdb's version contains in-frame clones alone and is incomplete. The sample includes 130,000 to 150,000 clones, just over 90% of them seen just once. The receptor was derived from an adult who received the AZD1222 COVID-19 vaccine. The source material was peripheral blood, sampled 28 days after the second AZD1222 dose. The chain couples TRBV6-2 or TRBV6-3 to TRBJ2-1; 14 bases line up with TRBD2. CDR3: CASSSLGLAGDEQFF. In DNA form, the CDR3 reads TGTGCCAGCAGTTCTTTGGGACTAGCGGGGGATGAGCAGTTCTTC.